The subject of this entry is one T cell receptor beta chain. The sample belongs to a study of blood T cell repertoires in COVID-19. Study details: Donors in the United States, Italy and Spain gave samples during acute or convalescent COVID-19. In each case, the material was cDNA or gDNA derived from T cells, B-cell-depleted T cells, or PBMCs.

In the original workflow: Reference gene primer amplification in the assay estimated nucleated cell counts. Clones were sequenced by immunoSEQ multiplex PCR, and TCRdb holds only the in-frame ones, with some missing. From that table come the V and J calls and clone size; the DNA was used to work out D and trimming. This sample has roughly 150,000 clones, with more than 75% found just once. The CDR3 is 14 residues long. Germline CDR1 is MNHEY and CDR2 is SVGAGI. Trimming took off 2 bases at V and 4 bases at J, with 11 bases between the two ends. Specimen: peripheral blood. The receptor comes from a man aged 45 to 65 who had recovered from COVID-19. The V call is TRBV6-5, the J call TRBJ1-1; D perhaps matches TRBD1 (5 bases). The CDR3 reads CASSYLGGGTEAFF. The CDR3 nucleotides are TGTGCCAGCAGTTACCTGGGGGGGGGCACTGAAGCTTTCTTT.